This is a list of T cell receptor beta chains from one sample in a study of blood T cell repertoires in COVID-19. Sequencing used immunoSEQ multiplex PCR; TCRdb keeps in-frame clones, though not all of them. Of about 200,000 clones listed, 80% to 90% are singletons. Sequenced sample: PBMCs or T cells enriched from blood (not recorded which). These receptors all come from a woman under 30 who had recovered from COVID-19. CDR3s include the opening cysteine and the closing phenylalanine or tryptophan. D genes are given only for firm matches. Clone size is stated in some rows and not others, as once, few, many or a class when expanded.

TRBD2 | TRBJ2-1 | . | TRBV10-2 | TGCGCCAGCAGTGAGTCTCAAGGGAGGGCCCTGGGAGCTGAGCAGTTCTTC | CASSESQGRALGAEQFF
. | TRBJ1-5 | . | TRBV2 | TGTGCCAGCAGTGCCCGCGGGGCCGGTCTCCAGCATTTT | CASSARGAGLQHF
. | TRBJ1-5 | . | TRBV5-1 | TGCGCCAGCAGCTCGAAATTCGACGACACGGGCAATCAGCCCCAGCATTTT | CASSSKFDDTGNQPQHF
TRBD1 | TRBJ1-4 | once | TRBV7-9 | TGTGCCAGCAGCTTAGCCGAGACAGGGGGCAAGGAAAAACTGTTTTTT | CASSLAETGGKEKLFF
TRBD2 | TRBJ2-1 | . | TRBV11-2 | TGTGCCAGCAGCTCGAGTAGCGGGGAAGAGATCGAGCAGTTCTTC | CASSSSSGEEIEQFF
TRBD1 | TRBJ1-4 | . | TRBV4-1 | TGCGCCAGCAGCCCGGACAGGGGGAATGAAAAACTGTTTTTT | CASSPDRGNEKLFF
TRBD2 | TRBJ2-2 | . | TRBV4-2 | TGTGCCAGCAGCCAAGATGGTGGAGCGGGGGCCGGGGAGCTGTTTTTT | CASSQDGGAGAGELFF
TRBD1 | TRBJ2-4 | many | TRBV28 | TGTGCCACACGGACAGGGGGGAACAAAAACATTCAGTACTTC | CATRTGGNKNIQYF
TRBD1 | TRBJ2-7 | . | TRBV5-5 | TGTGCCAGCAGCCCAAGGACAGGGGGCATCCTCGAGCAGTACTTC | CASSPRTGGILEQYF
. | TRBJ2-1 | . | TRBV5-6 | TGTGCCAGCAGCTCCTCCGACTCCTCCTACAATGAGCAGTTCTTC | CASSSSDSSYNEQFF